This T cell receptor beta chain appears in the sequencing data of a study of CD8+ T cells in alopecia areata. Overall study: The authors scored treated patients' severity by affected scalp percentage.

The CDR3 is 16 amino acids. Germline V gene sequence: CDR1 SQVTM, CDR2 ANQGSEA. V shed 6 bases, J shed 3 bases, and the junction held 8 bases outside the gene matches. Extracted from the samples, RNA was reverse transcribed into cDNA to serve as the sequencing template. Sequencing was performed with immunoSEQ multiplex PCR; in TCRdb, only in-frame clones are kept and a portion is missing. The data hold about 74,000 clones, with 29% observed a single time. The treatment: oral pan-JAK inhibitor, 5-10 mg twice daily. The study team obtained lesional scalp punch biopsies and peripheral blood from alopecia areata patients. Study-level findings and limits: Expanded CD8+ clones among the top 100, and scalp clonality, were significantly decreased by tofacitinib. Because one nonresponder was included, the link of baseline CD8+ expansion to response is considered uncertain.

This clone appeared a few times. Its antigen remains unknown. This specimen was CD8+ T cells sorted from blood, taken at week 4, from a patient treated with tofacitinib. The chain uses TRBV29-1 and TRBJ2-1; TRBD2 aligns across 13 bases. This sequence originates from a human donor with alopecia areata. DNA for the CDR3: TGCAGCGTACAGGGGACTAGCGGGACCAACTACAATGAGCAGTTCTTC. Its protein is CSVQGTSGTNYNEQFF.